This T cell receptor (beta chain) was obtained from a study of T cell responses to AZD1222 COVID-19 vaccine. Study outcomes and limitations: Nearly half of spike-specific TCRs reportedly go after variant regions that carry no mutations. Rises in breadth and depth of Spike-specific TCRs came after two AZD1222 doses. Repertoire sampling happened only post peak T cell response.

About this clone itself: Antigen: not known.

Repertoires were generated with immunoSEQ multiplex PCR, while TCRdb's copy carries only in-frame clones and drops some. The repertoire holds about 84,000 clones, with approximately 90% as singletons. The CDR3 is made up of 15 amino acids. Germline-derived CDR1 and CDR2 are MRHNA and SNTAGT. V lost 5 bases and J lost 2, with 14 bases in between. The sequencing here drew on peripheral blood, taken on day 0 of AZD1222 vaccination. The chain recombines TRBV6-4 with TRBJ2-3; D remains unclear. The clonotype originates from an adult in good health. The CDR3 DNA is TGTGCCAGCAGTCTAGACAAGTCCGCCACAGATACGCAGTATTTT. This translates into CASSLDKSATDTQYF.